This passage covers 21 T cell receptor beta chains from one sample sequenced in a study of blood T cells in healthy people across ages. A sample-barcoded 5' primer and a J-beta primer mix were used in a second PCR of roughly 7 to 12 cycles. TCRdb analysed the 5' RACE reads with MiXCR anew, one entry per CDR3 protein. The sample yields around 1.1 million distinct CDR3 sequences, 30% to 40% seen once. The sample consisted of blood. Source of these receptors: a young man in good health.

The chain joins TRBV7-9 to TRBJ1-1; D is unresolved. CDR1 SEHNR and CDR2 FQNEAQ come from the germline V gene (reference sequence). V was clipped by 5 bases and J by 8 bases, with 18 bases between them. CDR3 length: 14 amino acids. The CDR3, as DNA: TGTGCCAGCAGCCCCCTTCAAGGCCTTTCGGAAGCTTTCTTT. It specifies CASSPLQGLSEAFF.

V usage is TRBV7-9 and J usage is TRBJ1-1; the D is unclear. The germline V gene has CDR1 SEHNR and CDR2 FQNEAQ (reference sequence). The CDR3 sequence is 16 residues long. The germline V and J ends were trimmed by 0 bases and 4 bases, with 15 bases remaining between them. As DNA, the CDR3 is TGTGCCAGCAGCTTAGCGGCGAGGGTTTTCTCCACTGAAGCTTTCTTT. Encoded protein: CASSLAARVFSTEAFF. Full variable domain (outside the CDR3, taken from reference TRBV7-9 and TRBJ1-1): DTGVSQNPRHKITKRGQNVTFRCDPISEHNRLYWYRQTLGQGPEFLTYFQNEAQLEKSRLLSDRFSAERPKGSFSTLEIQRTEQGDSAMYLCASSLAARVFSTEAFFGQGTRLTVV.

The V and J genes are TRBV20-1 and TRBJ2-1; no definite D call. Germline values: CDR1 DFQATT, CDR2 SNEGSKA (reference sequence). CDR3 length: 12 amino acids. Trimming removed 3 bases from V and 9 bases from J, with 12 bases in between. The DNA for the CDR3 is TGCAGTGCTAGTAGTGTCTCTGGTGAGCAGTTCTTC. Its protein is CSASSVSGEQFF.

The chain recombines TRBV5-5 with TRBJ1-2; D uncertain. V gave up 4 bases and J gave up 0 bases, with 13 bases separating them. CDR1 SGHKS and CDR2 YYEKEE come from the germline V gene (reference sequence). The CDR3 totals 15 residues. This CDR3 reads CASSLAGIANYGYTF. The CDR3 region has the DNA TGTGCCAGCAGCCTCGCGGGGATCGCTAACTATGGCTACACCTTC.

This clonotype was detected a few times. CDR3 sequence (DNA): TGTGCCAGCAGCAACGGGGTCTCCTACGAGCAGTACTTC. Amino acids: CASSNGVSYEQYF. V is TRBV6-2 or TRBV6-3 and J is TRBJ2-7; D may be TRBD2 (5 bases). Trimming left V 6 bases short and J 0 bases short, with 9 bases between. The germline V gene encodes CDR1 MNHEY and CDR2 SVGEGT. This CDR3 spans 13 amino acids.

DNA of the CDR3: TGCGCCAGCAGGTTTCCCGGGACAGGACTCAATGAGCAGTTCTTC. Its protein product is CASRFPGTGLNEQFF. The gene calls are TRBV5-1 and TRBJ2-1; 8 bases line up with TRBD1. The CDR3 has 15 residues. Per the germline V gene, CDR1 is SGHRS and CDR2 is YFSETQ. Trimming cost V 5 bases and J 6 bases; bases outside gene matches: 10.

This chain connects TRBV20-1 to TRBJ1-5; no firm D call. CDR1 DFQATT and CDR2 SNEGSKA come from the germline V gene (reference sequence). The CDR3 contains 14 residues. The V end lost 0 bases, the J end lost 4 bases, and 10 bases lay between the germline ends. The CDR3 reads CSARDEPINQPQHF. DNA for the CDR3: TGCAGTGCTAGAGATGAGCCGATTAATCAGCCCCAGCATTTT.

This clonotype was seen more than once but under ten times. J is TRBJ1-2 and V is TRBV6-5; 8 bases map to TRBD1. J was trimmed by 3 bases and V by 7 bases; bases with no gene match: 7. The germline gives CDR1 MNHEY, CDR2 SVGAGI. The CDR3 runs 14 residues. The DNA for the CDR3 is TGTGCCAGCAAATATTTGGACAGGGACTATGGCTACACCTTC. Protein product: CASKYLDRDYGYTF.

This chain links TRBV30 with TRBJ1-5; D gene unclear. Trimming cost V 0 bases and J 6 bases, with 6 bases left between them. CDR3 length: 12 amino acids. From germline, CDR1 is GTSNPN and CDR2 SVGIG (reference sequence). This chain's CDR3 is CAWSVEGQPQHF. CDR3 sequence (DNA): TGTGCCTGGAGTGTAGAGGGTCAGCCCCAGCATTTT.

The chain carries TRBV12-5 and TRBJ2-2, with D possibly being TRBD2 (7 bases). This CDR3 is 17 amino acids long. The ends were cut back, 2 bases at V and 5 bases at J, with 18 bases in the middle. Per the germline V gene, CDR1 is LGHNT and CDR2 is FRNRAP. This CDR3 is CASGLRGGSARTGELFF. Written as DNA, the CDR3 is TGTGCTAGTGGTTTGAGGGGGGGCTCGGCTCGGACCGGGGAGCTGTTTTTT.

The chain couples TRBV6-5 to TRBJ2-5; D perhaps matches TRBD1 (5 bases). The germline V gene encodes CDR1 MNHEY and CDR2 SVGAGI. The germline V and J ends were trimmed by 8 bases and 1 base, with 11 bases remaining between them. The length of the CDR3 is 13 residues. The CDR3, as DNA: TGTGCCAGCGAGGCAGGGCCCCAAGAGACCCAGTACTTC. Its protein is CASEAGPQETQYF.

This clonotype occurred many times. The chain is built from TRBV10-3 and TRBJ2-5; D is possibly TRBD1 (6 bases). Germline CDR1 and CDR2: ENHRY and SYGVKD. V lost 6 bases and J lost 6, with 20 bases in between. CDR3 length equals 15 residues. Here the CDR3 DNA reads TGTGCCATCAGGGACACCCAGGGGAAGAGGCAGACCCAGTACTTC. It specifies CAIRDTQGKRQTQYF.

The chain uses TRBV25-1 and TRBJ2-7; D ambiguous. The V gene's germline CDR1 is MGHDK and CDR2 SYGVNS. The CDR3 is 14 residues long. V was cut by 2 bases and J by 5 bases, with 13 bases left in between. The CDR3 sequence is CASSEVTRAHEQYF. DNA of the CDR3: TGTGCCAGCAGTGAAGTCACCAGAGCCCACGAGCAGTACTTC.

The chain joins TRBV5-5 to TRBJ2-2; a possible D gene is TRBD2 (6 bases). The CDR3 has 19 residues. Per the germline V gene, CDR1 is SGHKS and CDR2 is YYEKEE (reference sequence). Trimming shortened V by 6 bases and J by 6 bases, and 30 bases separated the two germline ends. This CDR3 is CASILTPPRGRLVPGELFF. CDR3 DNA sequence: TGTGCCAGCATCCTGACCCCCCCGCGGGGACGGTTGGTGCCCGGGGAGCTGTTTTTT.

V usage is TRBV4-3 and J usage is TRBJ2-5; D perhaps matches TRBD1 (8 bases). Germline values: CDR1 LGHNA, CDR2 YSLEER. The CDR3 extends over 14 amino acids. Trimming shortened V by 2 bases and J by 11 bases, and 18 bases separated the two germline ends. The CDR3 spells CASSQNNRGGEQYF. In DNA form, the CDR3 reads TGCGCCAGCAGCCAAAATAACAGGGGGGGTGAGCAGTACTTC.

The chain combines TRBV5-6 with TRBJ2-2, with D perhaps TRBD1 (5 bases). The CDR3 is 15 amino acids. Germline V gives CDR1 SGHDT, CDR2 YYEEEE. V was pared by 1 base and J by 4 bases, with 11 bases between. CDR3 nucleotide sequence: TGTGCCAGCAGCTTGTTGGTCCAGGGCACCGGGGAGCTGTTTTTT. As protein: CASSLLVQGTGELFF. Filled out from reference TRBV5-6 and TRBJ2-2, the complete variable domain reads DAGVTQSPTHLIKTRGQQVTLRCSPKSGHDTVSWYQQALGQGPQFIFQYYEEEERQRGNFPDRFSGHQFPNYSSELNVNALLLGDSALYLCASSLLVQGTGELFFGEGSRLTVL.

The chain couples TRBV28 to TRBJ2-4; maybe TRBD1 (5 bases). The germline V gene has CDR1 MDHEN and CDR2 SYDVKM. V gave up 2 bases and J gave up 5 bases, with 10 bases separating them. This CDR3 contains 14 residues. The CDR3 sequence is CASSLRGWENIQYF. The CDR3 bases are TGTGCCAGCAGTTTAAGGGGATGGGAAAACATTCAGTACTTC.

This clonotype occurred a few times. V is TRBV7-2 and J is TRBJ2-1; D is unresolved. V was trimmed by 1 base and J by 3 bases, leaving 10 bases between them. CDR1 and CDR2 (germline): SGHTA, FQGNSA. The CDR3 is made up of 15 amino acids. In DNA form, the CDR3 reads TGTGCCAGCAGCTTAGAAGGGCACAGCTACAATGAGCAGTTCTTC. Its translation: CASSLEGHSYNEQFF.

In this sample, this clonotype turned up a few times. The chain uses TRBV14 and TRBJ1-2; D gene unclear. Germline CDR1 is SGHDN and CDR2 is FVKESK. The V and J ends lost 1 base and 5 bases respectively, with 20 bases between them. The CDR3 is 17 residues long. CDR3 DNA sequence: TGTGCCAGCAGCCAAGTAAAGGGCCGCTCCTACTCATATGGCTACACCTTC. As protein: CASSQVKGRSYSYGYTF.

The chain combines TRBV5-1 with TRBJ2-5; 11 bases line up with TRBD2. This CDR3 contains 16 residues. Germline V gene lookup returns CDR1 SGHRS and CDR2 YFSETQ. The trim removed 4 bases at V and 5 bases at J, leaving 10 bases unmatched. For the CDR3, the DNA is TGCGCCAGCAGCACCGATATAGCGGGGGGGACCGAGACCCAGTACTTC. It codes for CASSTDIAGGTETQYF.

In nucleotides, the CDR3 is TGTGCCAGCAGCCCTCCCCCCTCGAGTAGCAATCAGCCCCAGCATTTT. Translated, it gives CASSPPPSSSNQPQHF. J is TRBJ1-5 and V is TRBV7-3; no clear D gene. The CDR3 contains 16 residues. The ends were cut back, 5 bases at V and 0 bases at J, with 14 bases in the middle. The germline V gene has CDR1 SGHTA and CDR2 FQGTGA.